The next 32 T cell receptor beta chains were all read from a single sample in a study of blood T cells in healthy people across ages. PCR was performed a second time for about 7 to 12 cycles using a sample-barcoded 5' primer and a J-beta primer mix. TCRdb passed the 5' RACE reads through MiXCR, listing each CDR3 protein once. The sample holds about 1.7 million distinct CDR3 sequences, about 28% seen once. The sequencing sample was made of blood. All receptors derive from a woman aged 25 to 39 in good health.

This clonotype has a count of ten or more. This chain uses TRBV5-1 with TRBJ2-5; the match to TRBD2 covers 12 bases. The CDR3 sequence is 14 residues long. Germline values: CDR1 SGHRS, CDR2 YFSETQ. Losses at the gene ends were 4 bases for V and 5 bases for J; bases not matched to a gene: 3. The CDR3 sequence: CASSIGTSGETQYF. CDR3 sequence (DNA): TGCGCCAGCAGCATCGGGACTAGCGGGGAGACCCAGTACTTC.

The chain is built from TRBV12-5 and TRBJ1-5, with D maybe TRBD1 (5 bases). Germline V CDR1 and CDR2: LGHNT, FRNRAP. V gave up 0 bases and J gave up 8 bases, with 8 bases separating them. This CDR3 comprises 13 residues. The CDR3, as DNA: TGTGCTAGTGGTTTGGTATCAGGGAAGCCCCAGCATTTT. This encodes CASGLVSGKPQHF.

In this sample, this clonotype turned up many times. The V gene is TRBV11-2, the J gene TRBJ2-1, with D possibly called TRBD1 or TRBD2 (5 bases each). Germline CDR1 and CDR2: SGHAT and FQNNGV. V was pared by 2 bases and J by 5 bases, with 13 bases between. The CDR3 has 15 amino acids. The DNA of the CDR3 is TGTGCCAGCAGCTTATTGGTAGGGACCAACAATGAGCAGTTCTTC. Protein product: CASSLLVGTNNEQFF.

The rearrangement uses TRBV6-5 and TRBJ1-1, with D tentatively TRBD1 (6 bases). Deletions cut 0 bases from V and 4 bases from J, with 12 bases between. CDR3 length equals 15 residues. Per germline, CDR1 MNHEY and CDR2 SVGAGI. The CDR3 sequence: CASSYSRPGVTEAFF. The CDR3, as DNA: TGTGCCAGCAGTTACTCGAGGCCAGGGGTCACTGAAGCTTTCTTT.

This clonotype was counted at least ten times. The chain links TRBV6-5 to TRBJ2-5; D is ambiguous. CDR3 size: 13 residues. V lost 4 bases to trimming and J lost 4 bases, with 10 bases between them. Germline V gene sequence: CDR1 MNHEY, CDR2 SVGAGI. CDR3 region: CASSSVLGETQYF. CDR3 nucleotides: TGTGCCAGCAGTTCGGTGCTGGGAGAGACCCAGTACTTC.

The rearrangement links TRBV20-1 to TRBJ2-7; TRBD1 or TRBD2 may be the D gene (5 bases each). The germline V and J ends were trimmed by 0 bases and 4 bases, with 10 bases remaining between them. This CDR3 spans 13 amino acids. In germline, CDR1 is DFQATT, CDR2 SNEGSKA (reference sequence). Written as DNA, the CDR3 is TGCAGTGCTAGAGAATGGGGACGGTACGAGCAGTACTTC. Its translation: CSAREWGRYEQYF.

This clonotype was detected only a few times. The CDR3 sequence: CASSVPRQGEAKNIQYF. The DNA of the CDR3 is TGTGCCAGCAGTGTTCCCCGGCAGGGTGAAGCCAAAAACATTCAGTACTTC. The chain couples TRBV6-1 to TRBJ2-4, with TRBD1 as a possible D gene (5 bases). Between the trimmed V and J ends, which lost 4 bases and 0 bases, there was a span of 16 bases. The length of the CDR3 is 17 residues. Germline V gene data show CDR1 as MNHNS and CDR2 as SASEGT.

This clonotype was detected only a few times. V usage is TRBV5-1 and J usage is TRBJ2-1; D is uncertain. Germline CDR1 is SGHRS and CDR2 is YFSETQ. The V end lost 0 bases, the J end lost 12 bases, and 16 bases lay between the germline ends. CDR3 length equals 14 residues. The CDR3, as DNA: TGCGCCAGCAGCTTGGACGGGCCCGCATTAGGGCAGTTCTTC. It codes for CASSLDGPALGQFF.

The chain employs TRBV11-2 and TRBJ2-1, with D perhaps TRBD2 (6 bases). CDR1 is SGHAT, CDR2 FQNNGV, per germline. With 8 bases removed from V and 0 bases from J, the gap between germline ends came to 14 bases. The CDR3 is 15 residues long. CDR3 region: CASGPGLSSYNEQFF. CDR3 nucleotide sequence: TGTGCCAGCGGCCCGGGACTTAGCTCCTACAATGAGCAGTTCTTC.

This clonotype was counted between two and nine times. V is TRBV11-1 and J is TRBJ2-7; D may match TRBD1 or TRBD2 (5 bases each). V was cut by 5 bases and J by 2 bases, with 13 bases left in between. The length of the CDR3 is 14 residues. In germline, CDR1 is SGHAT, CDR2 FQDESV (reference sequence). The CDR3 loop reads CASSGYRGPYEQYF. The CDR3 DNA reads TGTGCCAGCAGCGGTTATCGGGGCCCCTACGAGCAGTACTTC.

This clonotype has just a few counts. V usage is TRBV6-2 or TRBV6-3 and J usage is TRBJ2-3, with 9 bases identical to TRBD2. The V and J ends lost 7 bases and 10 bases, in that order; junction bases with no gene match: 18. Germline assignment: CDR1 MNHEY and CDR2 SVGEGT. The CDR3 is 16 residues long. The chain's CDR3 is CASNSGGLAGGPPQYF. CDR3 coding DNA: TGTGCCAGCAACTCCGGGGGACTGGCGGGAGGGCCCCCGCAGTATTTT.

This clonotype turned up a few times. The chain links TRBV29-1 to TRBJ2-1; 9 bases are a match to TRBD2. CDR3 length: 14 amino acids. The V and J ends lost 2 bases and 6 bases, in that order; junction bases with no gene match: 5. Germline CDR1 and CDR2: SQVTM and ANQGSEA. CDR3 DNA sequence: TGCAGCGTTGAACGTCTAGCGGGAACCAATGAGCAGTTCTTC. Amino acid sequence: CSVERLAGTNEQFF.

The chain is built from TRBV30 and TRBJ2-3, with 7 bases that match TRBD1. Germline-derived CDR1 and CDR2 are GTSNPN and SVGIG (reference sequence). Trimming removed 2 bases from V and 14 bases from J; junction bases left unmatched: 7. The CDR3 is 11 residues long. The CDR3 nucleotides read TGTGCCTGGAGTCGACAGGGACGCACGTATTTT. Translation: CAWSRQGRTYF.

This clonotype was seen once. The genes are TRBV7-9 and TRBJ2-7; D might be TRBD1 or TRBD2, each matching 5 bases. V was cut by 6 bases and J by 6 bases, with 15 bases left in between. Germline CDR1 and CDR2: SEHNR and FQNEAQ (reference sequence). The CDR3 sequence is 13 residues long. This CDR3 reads CASSRAMGTEQYF. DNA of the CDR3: TGTGCCAGCAGTCGGGCGATGGGGACCGAGCAGTACTTC.

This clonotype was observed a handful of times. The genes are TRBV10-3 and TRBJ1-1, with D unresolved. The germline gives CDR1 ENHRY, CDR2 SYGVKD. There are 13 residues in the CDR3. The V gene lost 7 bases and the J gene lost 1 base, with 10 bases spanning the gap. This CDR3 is CAINPGSNTEAFF. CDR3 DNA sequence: TGTGCCATCAATCCAGGATCGAACACTGAAGCTTTCTTT.

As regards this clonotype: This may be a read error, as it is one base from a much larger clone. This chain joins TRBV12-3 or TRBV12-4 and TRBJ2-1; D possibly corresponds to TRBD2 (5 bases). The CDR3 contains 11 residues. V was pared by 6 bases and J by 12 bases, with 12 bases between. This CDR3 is CASSLLEGQFF. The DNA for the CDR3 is TGTGCCAGCAGCCTCCTAGAGGGGCAGTTCTTC.

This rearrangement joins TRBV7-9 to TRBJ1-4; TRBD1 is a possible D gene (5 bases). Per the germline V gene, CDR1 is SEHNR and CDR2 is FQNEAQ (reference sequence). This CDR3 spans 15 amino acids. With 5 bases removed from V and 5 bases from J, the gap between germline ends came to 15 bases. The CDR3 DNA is TGTGCCAGCAGCCCCCCCGGGACTCAGAATGAAAAACTGTTTTTT. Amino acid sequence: CASSPPGTQNEKLFF.

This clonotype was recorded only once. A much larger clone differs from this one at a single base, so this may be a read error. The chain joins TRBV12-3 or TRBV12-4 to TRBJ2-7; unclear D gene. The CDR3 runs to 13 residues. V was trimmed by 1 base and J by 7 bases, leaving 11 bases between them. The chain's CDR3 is CASSLVLEDEQYF. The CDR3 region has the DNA TGTGCCAGCAGTTTAGTCCTCGAGGATGAGCAGTACTTC.

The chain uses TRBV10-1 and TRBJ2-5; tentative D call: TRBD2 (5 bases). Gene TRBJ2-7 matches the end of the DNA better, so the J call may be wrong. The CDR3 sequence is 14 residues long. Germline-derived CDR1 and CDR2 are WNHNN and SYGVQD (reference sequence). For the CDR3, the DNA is TGCGCCAGCAGCCAAAGGGTAGCGCCAGGCGAGCAGTACTTC. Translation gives CASSQRVAPGEQYF.

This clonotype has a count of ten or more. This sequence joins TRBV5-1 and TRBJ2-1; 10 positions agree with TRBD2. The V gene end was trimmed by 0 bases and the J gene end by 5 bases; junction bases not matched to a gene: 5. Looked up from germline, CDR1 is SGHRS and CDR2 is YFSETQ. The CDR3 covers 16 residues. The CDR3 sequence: CASSLAASGGDNEQFF. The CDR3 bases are TGCGCCAGCAGCTTGGCCGCGAGCGGGGGGGACAATGAGCAGTTCTTC.

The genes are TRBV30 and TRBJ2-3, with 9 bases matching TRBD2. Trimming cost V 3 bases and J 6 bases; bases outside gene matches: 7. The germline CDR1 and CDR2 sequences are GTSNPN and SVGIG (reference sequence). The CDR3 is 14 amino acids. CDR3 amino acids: CAWRGGLATDTQYF. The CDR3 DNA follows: TGTGCCTGGAGGGGGGGACTAGCTACTGATACGCAGTATTTT.

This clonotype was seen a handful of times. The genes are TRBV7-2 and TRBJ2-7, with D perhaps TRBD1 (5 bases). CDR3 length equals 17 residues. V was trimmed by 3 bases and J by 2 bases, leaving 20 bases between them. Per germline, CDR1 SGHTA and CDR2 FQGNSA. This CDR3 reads CASSFLGAQVSPYEQYF. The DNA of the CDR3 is TGTGCCAGCAGCTTCCTAGGGGCCCAGGTCAGTCCCTACGAGCAGTACTTC.

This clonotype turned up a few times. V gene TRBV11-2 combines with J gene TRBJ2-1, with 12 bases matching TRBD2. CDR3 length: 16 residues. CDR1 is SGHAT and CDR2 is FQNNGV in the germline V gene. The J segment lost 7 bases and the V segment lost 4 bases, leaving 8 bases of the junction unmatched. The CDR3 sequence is CASSYTTSGGLNEQFF. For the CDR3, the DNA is TGTGCCAGCAGCTACACCACTAGCGGGGGGCTTAATGAGCAGTTCTTC.

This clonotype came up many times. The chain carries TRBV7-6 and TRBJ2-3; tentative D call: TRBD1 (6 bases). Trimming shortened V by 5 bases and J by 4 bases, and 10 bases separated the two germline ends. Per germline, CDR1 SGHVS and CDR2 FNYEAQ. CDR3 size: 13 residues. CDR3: CASSTGSADTQYF. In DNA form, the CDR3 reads TGTGCCAGCAGCACAGGGAGCGCAGATACGCAGTATTTT.

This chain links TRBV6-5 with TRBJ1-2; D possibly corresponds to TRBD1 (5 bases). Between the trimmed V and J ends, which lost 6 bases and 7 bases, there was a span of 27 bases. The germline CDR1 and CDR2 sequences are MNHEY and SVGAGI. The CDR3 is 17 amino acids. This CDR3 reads CASSSTSPGPAWGGYTF. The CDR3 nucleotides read TGTGCCAGCAGCTCTACCAGTCCGGGGCCGGCGTGGGGTGGCTACACCTTC.

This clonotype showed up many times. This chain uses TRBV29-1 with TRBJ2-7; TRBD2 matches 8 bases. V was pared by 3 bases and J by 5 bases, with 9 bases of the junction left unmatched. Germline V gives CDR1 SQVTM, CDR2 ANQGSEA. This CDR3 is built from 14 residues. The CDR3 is CSVDEPGGGDEQYF. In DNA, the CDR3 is TGCAGCGTTGACGAACCGGGAGGGGGGGACGAGCAGTACTTC.

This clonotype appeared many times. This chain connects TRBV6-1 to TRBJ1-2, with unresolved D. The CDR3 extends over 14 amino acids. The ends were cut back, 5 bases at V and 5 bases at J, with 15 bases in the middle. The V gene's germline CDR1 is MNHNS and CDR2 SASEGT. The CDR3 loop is CASSQNPTGYGYTF. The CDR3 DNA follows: TGTGCCAGCAGTCAAAACCCCACTGGATATGGCTACACCTTC.

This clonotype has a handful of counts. CDR3 residues: CASSSRIVTSVGNEQFF. In DNA, the CDR3 is TGTGCCAGCAGCTCCCGTATAGTCACTAGCGTCGGGAATGAGCAGTTCTTC. The chain joins TRBV12-3 or TRBV12-4 to TRBJ2-1; TRBD2 matches at 7 bases. Trimming removed 6 bases from V and 7 bases from J; junction bases left unmatched: 18. The CDR3 is made up of 17 amino acids.

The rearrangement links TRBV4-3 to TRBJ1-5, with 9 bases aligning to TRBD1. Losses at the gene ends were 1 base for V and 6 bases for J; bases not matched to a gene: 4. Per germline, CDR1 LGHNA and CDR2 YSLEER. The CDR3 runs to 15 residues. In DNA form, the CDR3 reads TGCGCCAGCAGCCAAGGGACAGGGGAGAGTCAGCCCCAGCATTTT. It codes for CASSQGTGESQPQHF.

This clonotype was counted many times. The CDR3, as DNA: TGTGCCAGCAGCTTGGCCGGCAGGGGGGTGTTTGGCTACACCTTC. It yields the protein CASSLAGRGVFGYTF. This sequence joins TRBV5-6 and TRBJ1-2; 7 nucleotides align to TRBD1. Germline V gene data show CDR1 as SGHDT and CDR2 as YYEEEE. Trimming at V came to 0 bases and at J to 7 bases, leaving 9 bases not matched to a gene. The CDR3 extends over 15 amino acids.

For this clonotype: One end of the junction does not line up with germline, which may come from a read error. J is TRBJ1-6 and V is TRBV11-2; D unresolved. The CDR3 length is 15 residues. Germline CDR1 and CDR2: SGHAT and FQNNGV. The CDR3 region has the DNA TGTGCCAGCAAGATGCGGAGCTCCCATAATTCACCCCTCCACTTT. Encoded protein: CASKMRSSHNSPLHF.

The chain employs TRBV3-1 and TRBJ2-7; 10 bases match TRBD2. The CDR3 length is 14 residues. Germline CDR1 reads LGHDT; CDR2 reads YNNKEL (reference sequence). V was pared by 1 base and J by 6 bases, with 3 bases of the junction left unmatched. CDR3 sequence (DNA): TGTGCCAGCAGCCAAGGGCTAGCGGGAGCCGAGCAGTACTTC. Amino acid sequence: CASSQGLAGAEQYF.